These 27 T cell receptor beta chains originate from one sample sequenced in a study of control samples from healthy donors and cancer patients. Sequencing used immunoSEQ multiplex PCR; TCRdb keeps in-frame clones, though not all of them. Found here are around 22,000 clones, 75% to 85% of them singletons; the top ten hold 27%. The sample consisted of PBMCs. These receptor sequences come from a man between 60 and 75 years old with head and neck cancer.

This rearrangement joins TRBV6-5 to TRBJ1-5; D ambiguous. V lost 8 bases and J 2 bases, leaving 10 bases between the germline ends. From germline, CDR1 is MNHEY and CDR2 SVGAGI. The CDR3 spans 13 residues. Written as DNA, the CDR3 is TGTGCCAGCCATGGACGGGGCAATCAGCCCCAGCATTTT. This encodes CASHGRGNQPQHF.

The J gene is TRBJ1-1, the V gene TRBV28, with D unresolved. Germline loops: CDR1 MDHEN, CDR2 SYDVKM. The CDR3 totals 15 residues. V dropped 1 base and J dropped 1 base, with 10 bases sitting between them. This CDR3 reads CASSLYTFPNTEAFF. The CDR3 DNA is TGTGCCAGCAGTTTATACACGTTCCCGAACACTGAAGCTTTCTTT.

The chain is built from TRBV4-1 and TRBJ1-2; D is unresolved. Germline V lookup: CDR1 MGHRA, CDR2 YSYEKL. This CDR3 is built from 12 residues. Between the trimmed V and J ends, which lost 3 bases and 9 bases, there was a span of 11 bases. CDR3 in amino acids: CASSHLEVSYTF. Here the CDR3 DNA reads TGCGCCAGCAGCCACCTCGAGGTGAGCTACACCTTC.

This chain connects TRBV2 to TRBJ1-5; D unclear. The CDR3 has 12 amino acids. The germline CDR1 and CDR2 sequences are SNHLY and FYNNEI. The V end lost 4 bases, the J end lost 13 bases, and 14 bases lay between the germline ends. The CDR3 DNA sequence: TGTGCCAGCAGTGGAATGGGTAGTTGGCAGCATTTT. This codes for CASSGMGSWQHF.

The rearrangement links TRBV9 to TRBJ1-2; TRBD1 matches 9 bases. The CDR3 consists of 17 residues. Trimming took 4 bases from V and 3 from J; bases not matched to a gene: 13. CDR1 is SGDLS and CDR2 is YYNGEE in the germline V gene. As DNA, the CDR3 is TGTGCCAGCAGCCCCTCCCTCGGTCGGACAGGGGACTATGGCTACACCTTC. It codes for CASSPSLGRTGDYGYTF.

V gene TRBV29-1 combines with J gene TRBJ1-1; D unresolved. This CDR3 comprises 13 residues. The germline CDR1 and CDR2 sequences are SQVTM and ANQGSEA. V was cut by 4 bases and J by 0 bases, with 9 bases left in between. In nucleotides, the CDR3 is TGCAGCGTTGCCAGAGGGCTGAACACTGAAGCTTTCTTT. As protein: CSVARGLNTEAFF.

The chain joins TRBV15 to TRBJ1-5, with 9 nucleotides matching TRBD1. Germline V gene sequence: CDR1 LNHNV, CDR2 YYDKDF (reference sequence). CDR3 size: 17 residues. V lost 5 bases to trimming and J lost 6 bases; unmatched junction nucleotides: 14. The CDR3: CATSGQGSLQMSQPQHF. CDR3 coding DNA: TGTGCCACCAGCGGACAGGGGTCCCTACAGATGAGTCAGCCCCAGCATTTT.

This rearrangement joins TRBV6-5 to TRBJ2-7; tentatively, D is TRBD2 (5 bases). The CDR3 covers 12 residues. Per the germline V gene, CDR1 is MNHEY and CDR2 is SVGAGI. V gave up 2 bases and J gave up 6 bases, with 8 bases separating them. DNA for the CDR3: TGTGCCAGCAGTTACATGGGGAGCGAGCAGTACTTC. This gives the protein CASSYMGSEQYF.

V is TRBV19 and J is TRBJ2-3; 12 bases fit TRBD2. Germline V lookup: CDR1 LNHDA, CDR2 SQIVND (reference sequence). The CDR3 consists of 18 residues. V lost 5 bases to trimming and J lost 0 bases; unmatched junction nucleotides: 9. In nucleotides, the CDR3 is TGTGCCAGTAGTTCCCAACTAGCGGGGGGCCCTAGCACAGATACGCAGTATTTT. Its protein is CASSSQLAGGPSTDTQYF. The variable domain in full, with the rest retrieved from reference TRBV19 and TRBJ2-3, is DGGITQSPKYLFRKEGQNVTLSCEQNLNHDAMYWYRQDPGQGLRLIYYSQIVNDFQKGDIAEGYSVSREKKESFPLTVTSAQKNPTAFYLCASSSQLAGGPSTDTQYFGPGTRLTVL.

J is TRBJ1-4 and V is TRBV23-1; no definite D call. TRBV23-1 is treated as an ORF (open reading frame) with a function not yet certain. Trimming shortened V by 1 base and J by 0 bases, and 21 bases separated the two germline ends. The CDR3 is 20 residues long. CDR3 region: CASSQCETINQDSTNEKLFF. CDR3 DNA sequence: TGCGCCAGCAGTCAATGCGAGACGATAAATCAAGATTCAACTAATGAAAAACTGTTTTTT.

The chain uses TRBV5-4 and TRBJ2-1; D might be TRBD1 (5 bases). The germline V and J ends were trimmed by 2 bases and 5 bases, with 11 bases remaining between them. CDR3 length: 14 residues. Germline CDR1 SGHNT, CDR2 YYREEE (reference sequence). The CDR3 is CASSFQDRNNEQFF. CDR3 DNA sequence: TGTGCCAGCAGCTTTCAAGACAGAAACAATGAGCAGTTCTTC.

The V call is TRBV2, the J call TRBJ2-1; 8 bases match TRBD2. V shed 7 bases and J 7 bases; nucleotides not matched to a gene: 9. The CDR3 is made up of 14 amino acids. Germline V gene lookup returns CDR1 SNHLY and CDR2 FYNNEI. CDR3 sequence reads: CASKSGSGSNEQFF. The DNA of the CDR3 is TGTGCCAGCAAGAGCGGGAGCGGGAGTAATGAGCAGTTCTTC. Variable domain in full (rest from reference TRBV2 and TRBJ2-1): EPEVTQTPSHQVTQMGQEVILRCVPISNHLYFYWYRQILGQKVEFLVSFYNNEISEKSEIFDDQFSVERPDGSNFTLKIRSTKLEDSAMYFCASKSGSGSNEQFFGPGTRLTVL.

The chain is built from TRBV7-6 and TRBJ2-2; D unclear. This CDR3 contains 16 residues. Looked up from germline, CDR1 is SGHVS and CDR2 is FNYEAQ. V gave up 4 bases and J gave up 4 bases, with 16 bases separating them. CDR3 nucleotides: TGTGCCAGCAGCTCAAATCCAGACGGCACCACCGGGGAGCTGTTTTTT. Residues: CASSSNPDGTTGELFF. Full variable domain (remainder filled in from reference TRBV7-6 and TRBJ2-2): GAGVSQSPRYKVTKRGQDVALRCDPISGHVSLYWYRQALGQGPEFLTYFNYEAQQDKSGLPNDRFSAERPEGSISTLTIQRTEQRDSAMYRCASSSNPDGTTGELFFGEGSRLTVL.

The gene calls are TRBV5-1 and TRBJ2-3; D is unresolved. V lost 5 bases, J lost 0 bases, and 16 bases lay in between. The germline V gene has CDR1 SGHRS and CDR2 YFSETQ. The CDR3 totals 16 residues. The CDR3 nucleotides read TGCGCCAGCAGTCAAGGCATGGGGTTTAGCACAGATACGCAGTATTTT. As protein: CASSQGMGFSTDTQYF.

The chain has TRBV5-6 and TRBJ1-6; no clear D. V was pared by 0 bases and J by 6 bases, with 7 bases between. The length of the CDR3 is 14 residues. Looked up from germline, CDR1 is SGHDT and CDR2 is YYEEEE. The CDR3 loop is CASSLAALNSPLHF. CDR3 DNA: TGTGCCAGCAGCTTGGCAGCGCTTAATTCACCCCTCCACTTT.

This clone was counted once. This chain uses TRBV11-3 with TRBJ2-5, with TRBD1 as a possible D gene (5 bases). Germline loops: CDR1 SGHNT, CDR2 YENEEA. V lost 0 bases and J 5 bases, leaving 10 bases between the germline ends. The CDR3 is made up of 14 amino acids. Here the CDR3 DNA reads TGTGCCAGCAGCTTAGATGGGGCTGGGGAGACCCAGTACTTC. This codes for CASSLDGAGETQYF.

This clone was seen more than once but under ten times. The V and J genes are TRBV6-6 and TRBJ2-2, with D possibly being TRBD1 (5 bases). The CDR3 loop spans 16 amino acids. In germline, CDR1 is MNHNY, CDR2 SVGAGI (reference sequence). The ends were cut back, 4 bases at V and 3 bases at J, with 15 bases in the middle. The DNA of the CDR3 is TGTGCCAGCAGTTTGACAGTCCCCACCTACACCGGGGAGCTGTTTTTT. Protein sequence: CASSLTVPTYTGELFF.

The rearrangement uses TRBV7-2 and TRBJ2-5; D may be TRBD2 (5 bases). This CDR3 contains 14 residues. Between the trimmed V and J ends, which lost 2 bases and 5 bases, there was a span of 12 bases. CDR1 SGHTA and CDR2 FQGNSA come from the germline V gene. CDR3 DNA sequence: TGTGCCAGCAGCTTAAGTCCGGGGTCGGAGACCCAGTACTTC. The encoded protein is CASSLSPGSETQYF.

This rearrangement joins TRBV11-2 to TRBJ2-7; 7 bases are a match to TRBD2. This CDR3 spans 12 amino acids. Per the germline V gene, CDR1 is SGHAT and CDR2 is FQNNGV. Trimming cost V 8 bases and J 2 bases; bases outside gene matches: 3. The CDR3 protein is CASGRATYEQYF. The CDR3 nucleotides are TGTGCCAGCGGGAGGGCCACCTACGAGCAGTACTTC.

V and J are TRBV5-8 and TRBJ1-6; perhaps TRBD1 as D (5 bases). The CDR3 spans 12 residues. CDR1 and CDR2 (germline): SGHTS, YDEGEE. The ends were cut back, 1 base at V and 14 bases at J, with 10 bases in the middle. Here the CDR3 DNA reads TGTGCCAGCAGCTTGAGGGGTTGGACCCTCCACTTT. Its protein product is CASSLRGWTLHF.

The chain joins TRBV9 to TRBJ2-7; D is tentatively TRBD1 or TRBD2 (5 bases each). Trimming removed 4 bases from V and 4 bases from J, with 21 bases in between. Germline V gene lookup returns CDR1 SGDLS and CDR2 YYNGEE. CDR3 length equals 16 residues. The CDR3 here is CASSISGTAAGYEQYF. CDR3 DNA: TGTGCCAGCAGCATTTCCGGGACCGCGGCAGGGTACGAGCAGTACTTC. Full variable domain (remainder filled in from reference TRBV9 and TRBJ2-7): DSGVTQTPKHLITATGQRVTLRCSPRSGDLSVYWYQQSLDQGLQFLIQYYNGEERAKGNILERFSAQQFPDLHSELNLSSLELGDSALYFCASSISGTAAGYEQYFGPGTRLTVT.

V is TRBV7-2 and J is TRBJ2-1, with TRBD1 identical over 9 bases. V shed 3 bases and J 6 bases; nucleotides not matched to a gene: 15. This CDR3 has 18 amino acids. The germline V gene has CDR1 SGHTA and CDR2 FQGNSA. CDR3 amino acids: CASSFPTGGGGHANEQFF. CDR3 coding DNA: TGTGCCAGCAGCTTCCCCACAGGGGGCGGCGGGCATGCCAATGAGCAGTTCTTC.

The DNA for the CDR3 is TGCGCCAGCAGCGAGGGGACAGGGGTTAGAACTGAAGCTTTCTTT. This sequence encodes CASSEGTGVRTEAFF. V is TRBV5-1 and J is TRBJ1-1; 10 bases align to TRBD1. CDR1 is SGHRS, CDR2 YFSETQ, per germline. CDR3 length: 15 residues. V shed 4 bases and J 5 bases; nucleotides not matched to a gene: 8.

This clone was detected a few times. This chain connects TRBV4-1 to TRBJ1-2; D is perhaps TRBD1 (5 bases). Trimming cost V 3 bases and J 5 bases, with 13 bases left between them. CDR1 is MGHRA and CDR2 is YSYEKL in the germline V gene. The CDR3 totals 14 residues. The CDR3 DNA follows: TGCGCCAGCAGCCACAGACAGACCAGATATGGCTACACCTTC. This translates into CASSHRQTRYGYTF.

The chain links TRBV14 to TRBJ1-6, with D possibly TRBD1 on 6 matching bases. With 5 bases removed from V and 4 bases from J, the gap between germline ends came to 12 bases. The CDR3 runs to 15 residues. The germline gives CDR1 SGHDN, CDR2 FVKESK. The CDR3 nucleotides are TGTGCCAGCAGCGGCAGACAGGCGTATAATTCACCCCTCCACTTT. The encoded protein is CASSGRQAYNSPLHF.

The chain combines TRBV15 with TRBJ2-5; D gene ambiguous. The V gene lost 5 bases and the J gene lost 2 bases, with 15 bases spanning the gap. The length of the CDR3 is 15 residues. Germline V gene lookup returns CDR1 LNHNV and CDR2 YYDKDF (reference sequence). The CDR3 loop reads CATSDAGGRQETQYF. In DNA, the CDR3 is TGTGCCACCAGCGATGCAGGTGGTCGGCAAGAGACCCAGTACTTC.

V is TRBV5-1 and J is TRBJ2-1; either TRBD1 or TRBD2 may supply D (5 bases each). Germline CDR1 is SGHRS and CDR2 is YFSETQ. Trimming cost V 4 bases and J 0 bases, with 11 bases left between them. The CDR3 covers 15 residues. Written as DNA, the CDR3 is TGCGCCAGCAGCCCTGGGACGAGCTCCTACAATGAGCAGTTCTTC. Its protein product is CASSPGTSSYNEQFF.